Following are 26 T cell receptor beta chains from one sample sequenced in a study of CD8 T cells in ankylosing spondylitis. Via MiXCR, TCRdb re-called the 5' RACE reads, giving one row per CDR3 protein. The data show over 30,000 distinct CDR3 sequences, 11% seen once. The source material was synovial fluid, either unsorted or a sorted T cell fraction (not recorded which). The source is a male donor with ankylosing spondylitis.

This clonotype was seen a few times. J is TRBJ2-5 and V is TRBV5-6; D might be TRBD2 (6 bases). CDR1 is SGHDT, CDR2 YYEEEE, per germline. The germline V and J ends were trimmed by 4 bases and 0 bases, with 10 bases remaining between them. The CDR3 contains 14 residues. The CDR3 region has the DNA TGTGCCAGCAGCGCGGGACGGTACCAAGAGACCCAGTACTTC. Its translation is CASSAGRYQETQYF. Filled out from reference TRBV5-6 and TRBJ2-5, the complete variable domain reads DAGVTQSPTHLIKTRGQQVTLRCSPKSGHDTVSWYQQALGQGPQFIFQYYEEEERQRGNFPDRFSGHQFPNYSSELNVNALLLGDSALYLCASSAGRYQETQYFGPGTRLLVL.

This clonotype came up a few times. CDR3 region: CASTFDGNVDGLGNEQFF. CDR3 coding DNA: TGCGCCAGCACCTTCGATGGGAACGTAGACGGACTAGGCAATGAGCAGTTCTTC. The chain uses TRBV5-1 and TRBJ2-1; 7 positions match TRBD2. Germline lookup yields CDR1 SGHRS and CDR2 YFSETQ. The CDR3 is 18 amino acids. The ends lost 6 bases at V and 6 bases at J; junction bases unmatched: 21.

This clonotype occurred many times. The V call is TRBV7-9, the J call TRBJ2-2; D is perhaps TRBD2 (6 bases). The V gene lost 11 bases and the J gene lost 0 bases, with 16 bases spanning the gap. Germline CDR1 reads SEHNR; CDR2 reads FQNEAQ (reference sequence). The CDR3 loop spans 15 amino acids. The CDR3 region has the DNA TGTGCCGGGGGAGGAGGGCTAGCGAACACCGGGGAGCTGTTTTTT. It encodes CAGGGGLANTGELFF.

This rearrangement joins TRBV7-3 to TRBJ2-3, with a tentative D call TRBD1 (6 bases). The CDR3 has 14 residues. Trimming took 5 bases from V and 1 from J, leaving 10 bases between them. The germline V gene has CDR1 SGHTA and CDR2 FQGTGA. CDR3 region: CASSLTGGTDTQYF. CDR3 nucleotides: TGTGCCAGCAGCCTGACAGGCGGCACAGATACGCAGTATTTT.

The rearrangement uses TRBV9 and TRBJ1-2; D perhaps matches TRBD1 (6 bases). CDR1 is SGDLS and CDR2 is YYNGEE in the germline V gene. Trimming took off 0 bases at V and 8 bases at J, with 20 bases between the two ends. The CDR3 runs to 16 residues. The CDR3 protein is CASSVDPWGAGLGYTF. As DNA, the CDR3 is TGTGCCAGCAGCGTAGACCCATGGGGGGCAGGGCTCGGCTACACCTTC.

In its sample, this clonotype was seen many times. The genes are TRBV29-1 and TRBJ2-4, with D perhaps matching TRBD1 or TRBD2 (5 bases each). V shed 4 bases and J shed 7 bases, with 11 bases lying between them. The CDR3 spans 12 residues. In germline, CDR1 is SQVTM, CDR2 ANQGSEA. CDR3 sequence: CSVGGPRNIQYF. DNA for the CDR3: TGCAGCGTTGGGGGACCCCGGAACATTCAGTACTTC.

This clonotype was seen at least ten times. The V gene is TRBV15, the J gene TRBJ2-3, with 8 nucleotides matching TRBD2. Unmatched junction bases numbered 11, after V lost 6 bases and J lost 0 bases. The CDR3 runs to 17 residues. Per the germline V gene, CDR1 is LNHNV and CDR2 is YYDKDF (reference sequence). CDR3 coding DNA: TGTGCCACCAGTATGGTAGGGACTAGTGGGAGCACAGATACGCAGTATTTT. Translating gives CATSMVGTSGSTDTQYF.

This clonotype was detected a few times. J is TRBJ1-1 and V is TRBV7-9; D unresolved. Looked up from germline, CDR1 is SEHNR and CDR2 is FQNEAQ (reference sequence). CDR3 length: 12 residues. Trimming cost V 7 bases and J 5 bases, with 11 bases left between them. The CDR3 loop is CASTLQLTEAFF. DNA for the CDR3: TGTGCCAGCACCCTACAGTTGACTGAAGCTTTCTTT.

The table lists this clonotype with a few counts. The chain couples TRBV5-1 to TRBJ2-1; 9 nucleotides agree with TRBD2. With 6 bases clipped from V and 8 bases from J, the junction kept 9 bases outside the gene matches. Germline assignment: CDR1 SGHRS and CDR2 YFSETQ. The CDR3 is 14 residues long. CDR3 amino acids: CASMEGTSRHEQFF. The CDR3 nucleotides are TGCGCCAGCATGGAGGGGACTAGCAGGCATGAGCAGTTCTTC.

The chain is built from TRBV11-2 and TRBJ2-1; D is uncertain. CDR3 length: 15 residues. Per germline, CDR1 SGHAT and CDR2 FQNNGV. V was shortened by 9 bases and J by 3 bases, with 18 bases between the two germline ends. The CDR3 loop reads CASRLSRRIYNEQFF. Here the CDR3 DNA reads TGTGCCAGTAGACTTAGCAGGAGAATCTACAATGAGCAGTTCTTC. Variable domain in full (rest from reference TRBV11-2 and TRBJ2-1): EAGVAQSPRYKIIEKRQSVAFWCNPISGHATLYWYQQILGQGPKLLIQFQNNGVVDDSQLPKDRFSAERLKGVDSTLKIQPAKLEDSAVYLCASRLSRRIYNEQFFGPGTRLTVL.

In its sample, this clonotype was seen many times. The genes are TRBV6-2 or TRBV6-3 and TRBJ2-1, with D possibly being TRBD1 (6 bases). The CDR3 spans 13 residues. V lost 6 bases and J 8 bases, leaving 14 bases between the germline ends. Germline CDR1 reads MNHEY; CDR2 reads SVGEGT. Here the CDR3 reads CASRPQGNDEQFF. DNA of the CDR3: TGTGCCAGCAGGCCACAGGGAAATGATGAGCAGTTCTTC.

This clonotype was picked up many times. The rearrangement uses TRBV27 and TRBJ2-7; the match to TRBD2 covers 12 bases. The V segment lost 5 bases and the J segment 7 bases; nucleotides outside the gene matches: 6. Germline V gene sequence: CDR1 MNHEY, CDR2 SMNVEV (reference sequence). The CDR3 loop spans 14 amino acids. CDR3 region: CASSLTSGRGEQYF. CDR3 DNA sequence: TGTGCCAGCAGTCTGACTAGCGGGAGAGGGGAGCAGTACTTC.

The chain has TRBV7-8 and TRBJ1-5, with D maybe TRBD1 (5 bases). Germline V gene data show CDR1 as SGHVS and CDR2 as FQNEAQ. The V end was cut by 1 base, the J end by 6 bases, with 16 bases between. The CDR3 runs to 16 residues. The CDR3 sequence: CASSLDPAGIGQPQHF. In nucleotides, the CDR3 is TGTGCCAGCAGCTTAGACCCCGCAGGGATAGGTCAGCCCCAGCATTTT.

This clonotype was observed at least ten times. The V call is TRBV10-3, the J call TRBJ1-2; D is perhaps TRBD1 (5 bases). Germline V lookup: CDR1 ENHRY, CDR2 SYGVKD. The V end was cut by 10 bases, the J end by 5 bases, with 8 bases between. This CDR3 region has 10 residues. DNA of the CDR3: TGTGCCACCCGACAGTATGGCTACACCTTC. Protein product: CATRQYGYTF.

CDR3 in DNA: TGTGCCACCAGGGACAGGGGGCAAGAGACCCAGTACTTC. Protein sequence: CATRDRGQETQYF. V is TRBV5-8 and J is TRBJ2-5; 11 positions match TRBD1. The V gene end was trimmed by 9 bases and the J gene end by 2 bases; junction bases not matched to a gene: 3. The germline gives CDR1 SGHTS, CDR2 YDEGEE. This CDR3 region has 13 residues.

This chain connects TRBV28 to TRBJ2-7; tentative D call: TRBD1 (6 bases). This CDR3 is built from 16 residues. Trimming pared 1 base from V and 6 bases from J, leaving 19 bases between. Germline lookup yields CDR1 MDHEN and CDR2 SYDVKM. The CDR3 DNA follows: TGTGCCAGCAGTTTATTGGGGGCGGGTCTCTTAGGCGAGCAGTACTTC. Amino acids: CASSLLGAGLLGEQYF.

V gene TRBV30 combines with J gene TRBJ2-1; a possible D gene is TRBD2 (6 bases). The V gene's germline CDR1 is GTSNPN and CDR2 SVGIG (reference sequence). Trimming left V 2 bases short and J 6 bases short, with 8 bases between. The length of the CDR3 is 12 residues. This chain's CDR3 is CAWSRGVNEQFF. CDR3 coding DNA: TGTGCCTGGAGTCGCGGGGTCAATGAGCAGTTCTTC.

This chain uses TRBV20-1 with TRBJ2-5; 12 nucleotides align to TRBD2. The CDR3 sequence is 15 residues long. J was trimmed by 4 bases and V by 5 bases; bases with no gene match: 8. In germline, CDR1 is DFQATT, CDR2 SNEGSKA (reference sequence). CDR3 residues: CSALGLAGRSETQYF. The CDR3 bases are TGCAGTGCTCTTGGACTAGCGGGGAGGTCAGAGACCCAGTACTTC.

This clonotype appeared a single time. The rearrangement links TRBV2 to TRBJ2-1; D unresolved. V was trimmed by 7 bases and J by 3 bases, leaving 13 bases between them. CDR1 is SNHLY, CDR2 FYNNEI, per germline. CDR3 length: 14 amino acids. The CDR3 region has the DNA TGTGCCAGCAAGCCCCTTGGCTGCTACAATGAGCAGTTCTTC. It specifies CASKPLGCYNEQFF.

CDR3 residues: CASSWTDGDSPLHF. The DNA of the CDR3 is TGTGCCAGCAGCTGGACGGACGGAGATTCACCCCTCCACTTT. The genes are TRBV7-8 and TRBJ1-6; D gene unclear. The CDR3 is made up of 14 amino acids. Between the trimmed V and J ends, which lost 4 bases and 8 bases, there was a span of 12 bases. Germline CDR1 SGHVS, CDR2 FQNEAQ.

In this sample, this clonotype turned up a few times. The chain carries TRBV19 and TRBJ1-1; 9 nucleotides match TRBD1. Losses at the gene ends were 4 bases for V and 0 bases for J; bases not matched to a gene: 9. Per the germline V gene, CDR1 is LNHDA and CDR2 is SQIVND (reference sequence). This CDR3 is 17 amino acids long. The CDR3 sequence is CASSSRDRAFLNTEAFF. CDR3 nucleotides: TGTGCCAGTAGTAGCCGGGACAGGGCCTTTTTGAACACTGAAGCTTTCTTT.

This clonotype showed up many times. The V and J genes are TRBV4-1 and TRBJ2-1; 8 bases align to TRBD2. The CDR3 length is 16 residues. The V gene's germline CDR1 is MGHRA and CDR2 YSYEKL. With V trimmed by 0 bases and J by 7 bases, 8 bases remained unmatched. In DNA, the CDR3 is TGCGCCAGCAGCCAAGATACAGCGGGAGTAGGTAATGAGCAGTTCTTC. It codes for CASSQDTAGVGNEQFF.

The J gene is TRBJ1-4, the V gene TRBV29-1; tentative D call: TRBD1 (5 bases). From germline, CDR1 is SQVTM and CDR2 ANQGSEA. The CDR3 length is 15 residues. Deletions cut 6 bases from V and 5 bases from J, with 19 bases between. The CDR3: CSVSGRDRGNEKLFF. CDR3 nucleotide sequence: TGCAGCGTCTCAGGCCGGGACCGCGGAAATGAAAAACTGTTTTTT.

This clonotype has ten or more counts. This chain links TRBV29-1 with TRBJ2-3; no clear D. V dropped 7 bases and J dropped 2 bases, with 7 bases sitting between them. CDR3 size: 11 residues. The V gene's germline CDR1 is SQVTM and CDR2 ANQGSEA. CDR3: CSETDTDTQYF. The CDR3 DNA sequence: TGCAGCGAAACAGACACAGATACGCAGTATTTT.

The V call is TRBV20-1, the J call TRBJ2-3, with D perhaps matching TRBD1 or TRBD2 (5 bases each). Germline V lookup: CDR1 DFQATT, CDR2 SNEGSKA (reference sequence). V lost 4 bases and J lost 0, with 11 bases in between. The CDR3 contains 14 residues. CDR3 DNA: TGCAGTGCTAAGGGACCTGCTAGCACAGATACGCAGTATTTT. Its translation is CSAKGPASTDTQYF.

The chain uses TRBV20-1 and TRBJ1-1; perhaps TRBD1 as D (5 bases). This CDR3 spans 14 amino acids. Trimming took off 2 bases at V and 5 bases at J, with 15 bases between the two ends. The germline gives CDR1 DFQATT, CDR2 SNEGSKA (reference sequence). CDR3 loop: CSARRGPSGTEAFF. For the CDR3, the DNA is TGCAGTGCTAGACGGGGCCCTTCGGGGACTGAAGCTTTCTTT.